This T cell receptor (beta chain) was found in a study of T cells in tuberculosis. Turning to the study itself: Sequenced TCRs come from CD1B-GMM tetramer-binding T cells. Samples predate treatment or fall within its first 7 days.

TCRdb's table, derived via immunoSEQ multiplex PCR, lists solely in-frame clones and lacks some. The sample holds roughly 35,000 clones, about 90% seen once. As for time point: new active TB diagnosis, blood taken before or within 7 days of starting treatment. The length of the CDR3 is 16 residues. Germline values: CDR1 MNHEY, CDR2 SVGAGI. Trimming cost V 0 bases and J 1 base, with 9 bases left between them. The source is an adult with tuberculosis. Some clones in this sample may be carry-over from other donors' samples. The chain combines TRBV6-5 with TRBJ2-2; maybe TRBD1 (5 bases). The material sequenced was PBMCs, taken at tuberculosis diagnosis. For the CDR3, the DNA is TGTGCCAGCAGTTACTCGATCGGACAGAACACCGGGGAGCTGTTTTTT. This sequence encodes CASSYSIGQNTGELFF.